These 20 T cell receptor beta chains share one sample of origin, sequenced in a study of blood T cell repertoires in COVID-19. Produced via immunoSEQ multiplex PCR; TCRdb's table is partial and in-frame only. The sample consists of about 370,000 clones, about nine tenths of them appearing once. The sample consisted of PBMCs or T cells enriched from blood (not recorded which). The source of these receptors is a woman aged 40 to 49 who had been exposed to COVID-19.

V usage is TRBV6-2 or TRBV6-3 and J usage is TRBJ1-2; 8 bases align to TRBD1. The junction had 7 bases not matched to a gene; V was cut back by 5 bases and J by 8 bases. Germline CDR1 reads MNHEY; CDR2 reads SVGEGT. The CDR3 contains 13 residues. CDR3 nucleotide sequence: TGTGCCAGCAGTCCGCAGGGGGCGCGGGGCTACACCTTC. Its translation is CASSPQGARGYTF.

The chain uses TRBV9 and TRBJ1-6; D might be TRBD1 (5 bases). V was clipped by 0 bases and J by 7 bases, with 8 bases between them. The germline V gene has CDR1 SGDLS and CDR2 YYNGEE. CDR3 length equals 14 residues. CDR3: CASSVAGRNSPLHF. CDR3 coding DNA: TGTGCCAGCAGCGTAGCAGGGAGGAATTCACCCCTCCACTTT.

The chain employs TRBV30 and TRBJ1-2, with 10 bases identical to TRBD1. Per germline, CDR1 GTSNPN and CDR2 SVGIG (reference sequence). V trimming: 2 bases; J trimming: 5 bases; junction bases outside the gene matches: 14. The CDR3 is 17 amino acids. CDR3 DNA: TGTGCCTGGAGTAGGAGACAGGGGGCCTCCGCCGGTTATGGCTACACCTTC. As protein: CAWSRRQGASAGYGYTF.

In its sample, this clone was seen a few times. V usage is TRBV4-2 and J usage is TRBJ2-1, with D possibly matching TRBD2 (6 bases). V lost 0 bases, J lost 0 bases, and 12 bases lay in between. Germline lookup yields CDR1 LGHNA and CDR2 YNFKEQ. The CDR3 is 17 residues long. For the CDR3, the DNA is TGTGCCAGCAGCCAAGAATCCGGGACTGGCTCCTACAATGAGCAGTTCTTC. Amino acid sequence: CASSQESGTGSYNEQFF.

This chain links TRBV5-6 with TRBJ1-2; TRBD1 matches at 7 bases. With V trimmed by 5 bases and J by 2 bases, 6 bases remained unmatched. The V gene's germline CDR1 is SGHDT and CDR2 YYEEEE. The CDR3 runs 14 residues. The CDR3 bases are TGTGCCAGCAGGAGGGACAGAGTAAACTATGGCTACACCTTC. This codes for CASRRDRVNYGYTF.

This sequence joins TRBV5-1 and TRBJ1-4, with 8 bases identical to TRBD1. The CDR3 is 16 residues long. The V segment lost 0 bases and the J segment 2 bases; nucleotides outside the gene matches: 3. Germline lookup yields CDR1 SGHRS and CDR2 YFSETQ. CDR3 in amino acids: CASSLGTGRTNEKLFF. The CDR3 DNA reads TGCGCCAGCAGCTTGGGGACAGGGAGGACTAATGAAAAACTGTTTTTT. Filled out from reference TRBV5-1 and TRBJ1-4, the complete variable domain reads KAGVTQTPRYLIKTRGQQVTLSCSPISGHRSVSWYQQTPGQGLQFLFEYFSETQRNKGNFPGRFSGRQFSNSRSEMNVSTLELGDSALYLCASSLGTGRTNEKLFFGSGTQLSVL.

The chain has TRBV30 and TRBJ1-3, with D possibly matching TRBD1 (5 bases). Trimming left V 0 bases short and J 2 bases short, with 11 bases between. The CDR3 spans 15 residues. Germline assignment: CDR1 GTSNPN and CDR2 SVGIG (reference sequence). The CDR3 region is CAWSVGTGAGNTIYF. DNA for the CDR3: TGTGCCTGGAGTGTAGGAACAGGTGCTGGAAACACCATATATTTT.

This chain links TRBV4-1 with TRBJ2-1; maybe TRBD1 (6 bases). CDR3 size: 16 residues. Looked up from germline, CDR1 is MGHRA and CDR2 is YSYEKL. V shed 3 bases and J shed 5 bases, with 17 bases lying between them. The CDR3: CASSHGPGHSNNEQFF. As DNA, the CDR3 is TGCGCCAGCAGCCATGGGCCGGGACACTCAAACAATGAGCAGTTCTTC.

The chain joins TRBV7-8 to TRBJ2-1; 7 bases are a match to TRBD2. Germline lookup yields CDR1 SGHVS and CDR2 FQNEAQ. Germline trimming cut 5 bases from V and 7 bases from J; bases unmatched to any gene: 5. The CDR3 runs 13 residues. The CDR3 protein is CASSLRTRNEQFF. Written as DNA, the CDR3 is TGTGCCAGCAGCCTCCGGACTAGAAATGAGCAGTTCTTC.

The rearrangement links TRBV5-1 to TRBJ1-1, with TRBD1 identical over 9 bases. Unmatched junction bases numbered 5, after V lost 2 bases and J lost 3 bases. CDR1 SGHRS and CDR2 YFSETQ come from the germline V gene. There are 15 residues in the CDR3. DNA of the CDR3: TGCGCCAGCAGCTTCACAGGGGGCGCCGACACTGAAGCTTTCTTT. Protein product: CASSFTGGADTEAFF.

For this clone: Other nucleotide sequences from this sample produce the same CDR3. V gene TRBV12-3 or TRBV12-4 combines with J gene TRBJ2-1; no definite D call. The CDR3 is made up of 12 amino acids. V lost 5 bases and J 3 bases, leaving 5 bases between the germline ends. The CDR3 DNA is TGTGCCAGCAGTCCTATCTACAATGAGCAGTTCTTC. Protein sequence: CASSPIYNEQFF.

This clone was counted a single time. The DNA for the CDR3 is TGTGCCAGCAGTTCCTTAAAACTTTATGGCTACACCTTC. Encoded protein: CASSSLKLYGYTF. This rearrangement joins TRBV27 to TRBJ1-2, with D unresolved. Germline V gene data show CDR1 as MNHEY and CDR2 as SMNVEV (reference sequence). The CDR3 has 13 residues. V was trimmed by 4 bases and J by 5 bases, leaving 11 bases between them.

The CDR3 loop reads CASSLAGWQGAGGYTF. CDR3 DNA: TGTGCCAGCAGCTTAGCCGGCTGGCAGGGGGCGGGTGGCTACACCTTC. The chain employs TRBV7-9 and TRBJ1-2, with 8 bases aligning to TRBD1. The CDR3 runs to 16 residues. J gave up 7 bases and V 0 bases, and 10 bases lay outside the gene matches. Germline V gene data show CDR1 as SEHNR and CDR2 as FQNEAQ (reference sequence).

The V and J genes are TRBV2 and TRBJ1-4; a weak D match, TRBD1 (5 bases). The CDR3 is made up of 14 amino acids. Trimming removed 6 bases at V and 7 bases at J, with 15 bases between. Germline lookup yields CDR1 SNHLY and CDR2 FYNNEI. CDR3 residues: CASRDTTWGEKLFF. The CDR3 region has the DNA TGTGCCAGCAGGGACACTACCTGGGGTGAAAAACTGTTTTTT.

The V gene is TRBV7-2, the J gene TRBJ1-4; no reliable D call. The V end was cut by 5 bases, the J end by 5 bases, with 21 bases between. The CDR3 sequence is 17 residues long. CDR1 and CDR2 from the germline V gene are SGHTA and FQGNSA. The CDR3 sequence is CASSPGGITGGNEKLFF. The CDR3 bases are TGTGCCAGCAGCCCTGGAGGGATCACGGGAGGGAATGAAAAACTGTTTTTT.

The chain combines TRBV18 with TRBJ1-2; D is ambiguous. CDR1 and CDR2 (germline): KGHSH, LQKENI. V was clipped by 8 bases and J by 0 bases, with 10 bases between them. The CDR3 covers 13 residues. The CDR3 DNA sequence: TGTGCCAGCACTGATAGTCCTAACTATGGCTACACCTTC. It yields the protein CASTDSPNYGYTF.

V usage is TRBV18 and J usage is TRBJ2-7; TRBD1 agrees at 7 bases. J lost 2 bases, V lost 5 bases, and 6 bases had no gene match. CDR1 is KGHSH and CDR2 is LQKENI in the germline V gene. There are 14 residues in the CDR3. This CDR3 reads CASSADRVAYEQYF. Here the CDR3 DNA reads TGTGCCAGCTCAGCTGACAGGGTCGCCTACGAGCAGTACTTC.

The chain links TRBV11-3 to TRBJ1-6; 7 nucleotides match TRBD1. In germline, CDR1 is SGHNT, CDR2 YENEEA. Trimming cost V 3 bases and J 10 bases; bases outside gene matches: 6. The CDR3 covers 14 residues. The CDR3 protein is CASSLGTAPSPLHF. CDR3 coding DNA: TGTGCCAGCAGCTTGGGGACAGCCCCATCACCCCTCCACTTT.

The chain is built from TRBV2 and TRBJ2-1; TRBD2 aligns across 10 bases. V lost 5 bases and J lost 6; bases outside the gene matches: 10. Germline-derived CDR1 and CDR2 are SNHLY and FYNNEI. CDR3 length equals 16 residues. This CDR3 reads CASSNWGLASTNEQFF. Written as DNA, the CDR3 is TGTGCCAGCAGTAACTGGGGACTAGCGTCGACCAATGAGCAGTTCTTC. The whole variable domain, remainder taken from reference TRBV2 and TRBJ2-1, is EPEVTQTPSHQVTQMGQEVILRCVPISNHLYFYWYRQILGQKVEFLVSFYNNEISEKSEIFDDQFSVERPDGSNFTLKIRSTKLEDSAMYFCASSNWGLASTNEQFFGPGTRLTVL.

V gene TRBV27 combines with J gene TRBJ1-5; 10 bases are a match to TRBD1. With 3 bases clipped from V and 2 bases from J, the junction kept 1 base outside the gene matches. The germline V gene has CDR1 MNHEY and CDR2 SMNVEV (reference sequence). CDR3 size: 15 residues. This CDR3 is CASSFGTGGNQPQHF. The CDR3 DNA is TGTGCCAGCAGTTTCGGGACAGGGGGCAATCAGCCCCAGCATTTT.